This T cell receptor (beta chain) was observed in a study of cytomegalovirus exposure and HLA in healthy donors (dated by TCRdb to 2016 to 2017). Study-level background: An earlier analysis of approximately 640 of the donors reported 250 to 350 Gb of sequence data and some 100 million unique TCR beta sequences from about 200 million T cells. The study profiled the T cell repertoires of approximately 700 subjects by immunosequencing and related them to cytomegalovirus serostatus. To decide whether each TCR beta V gene segment behaved as functional or pseudogenic, an earlier analysis of nearly 600 of the donors relied on high-throughput TCR beta sequencing. A later analysis re-analyzed previously published TCR beta repertoires from about 600 donors and added high-resolution HLA genotyping to study TCR occurrence patterns. The study combined high-throughput TCR immunosequencing, statistical association of individual TCRs with disease status, and machine learning to predict cytomegalovirus infection status. Among about 370 genotyped donors of the cohort, an average of around 250,000 unique TCR beta nucleotide sequences was sequenced per donor, of which roughly 17% were non-productive. Alongside the repertoire data, information on donor age, sex, ethnicity and CMV serostatus was compiled. Among the roughly 430 genotyped donors, 81% belonged to the genetic ancestry cluster associated with self-reported Caucasian donors. A separate validation cohort of 90 to 150 different subjects was used in addition to the 666-subject first cohort. The aim of the study was to test whether cataloging public T cell receptors could identify signatures of past pathogen exposure. All discovery cohort repertoires had been generated using a single sequencing platform. Rather than drawing on any new phenotypic data, the later analysis identified candidate immune exposures from TCR beta sequences and the way those sequences occurred across donors. Class I and class II HLA loci were covered by the typing at four-digit resolution. An early release that covered some 630 HLA-typed donors contained 250 to 350 gigabases of sequencing data and 65 million to 100 million unique TCR sequences. Roughly five DR-DQ haplotypes were handled as single units for association and clustering, since linkage in the cohort was strong. A later genetic analysis took genome-wide SNP genotypes for about 55% of the 666 donors and used that subset as a discovery cohort. The number of donors typed differed by locus, with roughly 629-640 for A, B, C, DRB1 and DQB1, approximately 500 for DQA1, over 600 for DPA1, and approximately 470 for DPB1.

The library relied on the immunoSEQ multiplex PCR assay. A mixture of 60 forward primers for TCR Vbeta segments and 13 reverse primers for TCR Jbeta segments was used in the multiplex PCR. Amplification of the CDR3 region of rearranged TCR beta genes was performed with a multiplex PCR assay on genomic DNA. The amplified TCR beta libraries were sequenced on the Illumina HiSeq System as 87-base-pair reads. The study's own analysis went as follows. In a later analysis, tens of millions of unique TCR beta chains were counted across the roughly 610 repertoires, and roughly 9.9 million of these chains were shared by at least two donors. To remove PCR and sequencing errors, raw reads were error-corrected and collapsed into unique sequences using a nearest-neighbor algorithm that merged closely related sequences. To assign V, D and J gene segments, CDR3 sequences were aligned to IMGT reference sequences. For a sequence to be retained, at least a six-nucleotide match to both a V gene segment and a J gene segment was required. A rearrangement counted as productive if the CDR3 had no stop codons and remained in frame with V and J, and every other rearrangement counted as non-productive. Following IMGT convention, CDR3 was defined as the stretch from the second conserved V-encoded cysteine up to the conserved J-encoded phenylalanine. The earlier analysis of 500 to 750 of the donors excluded any sequence lacking an unambiguous match to a single V gene segment. In an earlier analysis of some 590 of the donors, V segments were called functional above 56.7% productive rearrangements and were called segregating when the between-donor standard deviation exceeded 5%. To diagnose cytomegalovirus status from the catalog of TCR beta chain sequences, a statistical classification framework was built. In a later analysis, TCR nucleotide sequences were compared against IMGT/GENE-DB human TR gene sequences so that V and J genes could be assigned. In a later analysis, CDR3 sequences and most-parsimonious VDJ recombination scenarios were assigned using the TCRdist pipeline. A later analysis defined each TCR beta chain by its CDR3 amino acid sequence plus V-gene family, and excluded reads lacking a unique V-gene family. A later analysis removed 550 to 650 highly shared, low-generation-probability nucleotide sequences to deal with suspected cross-contamination and a sequencing artifact. For each public chain, a later analysis derived a clonal expansion index from normalized ranks of inferred template counts within each repertoire. In a later analysis, generation probabilities were computed using a VDJ recombination model fitted to out-of-frame rearrangements, and the results were checked against IGoR. In a later analysis, hypergeometric tests were used to score TCR-TCR, TCR-HLA and TCR-CMV co-occurrence, with a repertoire-size bias correction applied to TCR pairs. In a later analysis, false discovery rates were estimated by permuting HLA or CMV assignments 20 times. A later analysis grouped co-occurring TCRs with DBSCAN, adding TCRdist sequence similarity when clustering within HLA-allele-positive subsets. Co-occurrence clustering excluded repertoires with fewer than 30,000 or more than 120,000 public chains, plus five with anomalous nucleotide sharing. Held by TCRdb, this immuneACCESS table contains in-frame sequences only and omits some clones. Under half of the omission traces to an unresolved V gene where checked; the cause of the rest is unknown. That table gives V, J and clone size, and the DNA gave D and trimming. The table held for this sample gives about 47,000 clones. Clones ranked in the top ten supply about a sixth of the sample.

The cohort consisted of hundreds of healthy bone marrow donors. All cohort members were sampled while nominally healthy, although unrecorded immune exposures were likely present. The donor was CMV seronegative and belonged to the group of several hundred seronegative cohort members. A peripheral blood sample was provided by each donor, and peripheral blood mononuclear cells were used for TCR beta sequencing. Genomic DNA extraction from the blood cell samples was performed with the Qiagen DNeasy Blood Extraction Kit. In regard to this clone: There is no known antigen for this receptor.

From a lookup of the germline V gene, CDR1 and CDR2 are MNHNS and SASEGT. From its cysteine to its phenylalanine, the CDR3 spans 13 amino acids. The CDR3 DNA has 39 bases and is translated from base 1. Between the V and J ends, shortened by 2 bases and 4 bases respectively, the junction contains 8 bases. Beyond this particular receptor, the publication reports: A later analysis found that most CMV-associated TCR beta chains appeared HLA-restricted, with HLA associations seemingly driven largely by CMV exposure. Across donors, most TCR sequences were observed very rarely, whereas some public TCRs were present in many individuals. Because counts were too low, seventeen rarely observed V segments, including chromosome 9 orphons, were left out of the earlier analysis of a few hundred of the donors. Linkage disequilibrium might explain the correlated functional status among segregating V segments, but an unknown experimental factor could not be excluded. Several of the top co-occurrence clusters appeared to be linked to parvovirus B19, influenza, CMV and Epstein-Barr virus, according to a later analysis. Cytomegalovirus status was reported to be diagnosed by the classifier with high specificity and sensitivity in both the original and validation cohorts. In an earlier analysis of some 500 of the donors, most TCR beta V segments were observed in productive rearrangements about 90% or about 30% of the time, broadly matching IMGT annotations. A further reported finding was that TCR beta sequences accurately predicted the HLA-A and HLA-B alleles for most subjects in the first cohort. Because HLA typing was missing for some donors at each locus, association tests included only the typed subset. In a later analysis, some 18,000 TCR beta sequences were associated with specific HLA alleles at a false discovery rate of 0.05. Compared with equally common non-associated chains, HLA-associated TCR beta chains in a later analysis were more clonally expanded and had lower generation probabilities. This cohort had only TCR beta chains sequenced, and the lack of alpha or paired-chain data limited which features could be detected. For the cohort, immune exposure information was limited to CMV serostatus. The authors suggested that the approach could potentially be generalized to other disease states and immunological phenotypes. The sequencing pipeline was judged likely to have produced a cluster of highly shared sequence variants as a technical artifact. A later genetic analysis associated a missense DCLRE1C variant with V-gene and J-gene trimming of TCR beta chains, and an independent cohort replicated the association. Because the 87-base-pair reads could not distinguish some IMGT-functional V segments, including TRBV6-2 and TRBV6-3, those segments were excluded. In vitro tests confirmed that a few of the cytomegalovirus-associated TCR beta chains recognize cytomegalovirus antigens. Roughly uniform sequencing depth across donors was assumed in presence/absence analyses, although this assumption may not hold. In the study, approximately 160 TCR beta chains were listed as associated with cytomegalovirus. In a later genetic analysis, fewer N-insertions in productive TCRs were reported among donors in an Asian-associated ancestry cluster than the approximately 710-donor mean. In a later analysis, the rate of TCR association differed among HLA loci, with DRB1 alleles having the most associated TCRs and HLA-C alleles having the fewest. When HLA alleles, especially DR and DQ, strongly co-occurred, attributing TCR associations to individual alleles was difficult.

The receptor chain draws on TRBV6-1 and TRBJ1-2, with the D gene call left open. The source is a male donor in good health and CMV-seronegative. Sequencing input: PBMCs. This receptor carries the CDR3 CASSESTSYGYTF. In nucleotides, the sequence is TGTGCCAGCAGTGAATCCACCAGCTATGGCTACACCTTC.